A selection of T cell receptor beta chains follows, all from one sample in a study of control samples from healthy donors and cancer patients. The assay was immunoSEQ multiplex PCR, and TCRdb's table has in-frame clones only and misses some. Counted here are 100,000 to 150,000 clones, about 90% occurring once; the ten biggest clones make up 1.5% to 2%. Source material: blood. These receptors originate from a man aged 18 to 29 in good health. CDR3s include the opening cysteine and the closing phenylalanine or tryptophan. D genes are given only for firm matches.

NA	TRBV15	TRBJ1-1	TGTGCCACCAGCAGACGACAATTTGACAGCCCGAACACTGAAGCTTTCTTT	CATSRRQFDSPNTEAFF
NA	TRBV19	TRBJ1-2	TGTGCCAGTAGTATCCAGGGCCCACGACGAAAATATGGCTACACCTTC	CASSIQGPRRKYGYTF
TRBD1	TRBV7-2	TRBJ2-5	TGTGCCAGCAGCTCCGGACAGGGTTCGGAGACCCAGTACTTC	CASSSGQGSETQYF
NA	TRBV6-5	TRBJ1-1	TGTGCCAGCCGTAACCCGAACACTGAAGCTTTCTTT	CASRNPNTEAFF
TRBD2	TRBV4-2	TRBJ2-5	TGTGCCAGCAGCCAAAAAGGGACTAGCGGACAAGAGACCCAGTACTTC	CASSQKGTSGQETQYF
NA	TRBV7-2	TRBJ2-2	TGTGCCAGCAGCCCCCAGGCGGGCACCGGGGAGCTGTTTTTT	CASSPQAGTGELFF
TRBD1	TRBV19	TRBJ2-7	TGTGCCAGTAGTACCCCGACAGGGGCCTCCTACGAGCAGTACTTC	CASSTPTGASYEQYF
TRBD2	TRBV6-4	TRBJ2-1	TGTGCCAGCAGTGCCAGCGGGACCTCCTACAATGAGCAGTTCTTC	CASSASGTSYNEQFF
NA	TRBV5-1	TRBJ2-7	TGCGCCAGCAGCTTTCGCTTTGAGAGGAACGAGCAGTACTTC	CASSFRFERNEQYF
NA	TRBV25-1	TRBJ1-2	TGTGCCAGCAGTGAATATGGTTCGAGTGGTGGCTACACCTTC	CASSEYGSSGGYTF